These 14 T cell receptor beta chains came from one sample sequenced in a study of cytomegalovirus exposure and HLA in healthy donors (dated by TCRdb to the late 2010s). The library was obtained by the immunoSEQ multiplex PCR assay. For the multiplex PCR, a mixture combining 60 forward primers for TCR Vbeta segments and 13 reverse primers for TCR Jbeta segments was used. TCRdb took this table from immuneACCESS and kept in-frame rearrangements with V and J called. Such tables lack part of the clones; where checked against another copy, unresolved V genes explain under half of the gap, and the rest is unexplained. The sample includes 150,000 to 200,000 clones, with 80% to 85% observed a single time. 0.25% to 0.3% of the sample is in the top ten clones. Sequenced sample: PBMCs. The receptors were gathered from a boy aged 5-17 years in good health and CMV-seronegative.

Only a few counts were recorded for this clone. CDR3 DNA sequence: TGTGCCAGCAGCTTAGGCGCGAAACTGTTTTTT. Translation gives CASSLGAKLFF. The rearrangement uses TRBV13 and TRBJ1-4, with D hard to call. V was cut by 0 bases and J by 11 bases, with 4 bases left in between. This CDR3 has 11 residues. Germline-derived CDR1 and CDR2 are PRHDT and FYEKMQ (reference sequence).

This chain joins TRBV28 and TRBJ1-1, with a tentative D call TRBD1 (6 bases). CDR1 MDHEN and CDR2 SYDVKM come from the germline V gene. There are 16 residues in the CDR3. V shed 5 bases and J shed 1 base, with 17 bases lying between them. Written as DNA, the CDR3 is TGTGCCAGCAGTGCCTTCTTCGGGACACCGAACACTGAAGCTTTCTTT. This gives the protein CASSAFFGTPNTEAFF.

The rearrangement uses TRBV6-6 and TRBJ1-2, with D unclear. V was trimmed by 7 bases and J by 2 bases, leaving 8 bases between them. This CDR3 contains 12 residues. The germline V gene encodes CDR1 MNHNY and CDR2 SVGAGI (reference sequence). For the CDR3, the DNA is TGTGCCAGCAAAACAAAAAACTATGGCTACACCTTC. Encoded protein: CASKTKNYGYTF.

The rearrangement joins TRBV2 to TRBJ2-1; D is ambiguous. CDR1 and CDR2 (germline): SNHLY, FYNNEI. Trimming stripped 7 bases from V and 3 bases from J, with 13 bases between. The CDR3 is 14 amino acids. Written as DNA, the CDR3 is TGTGCCAGCACGGTAGAGGTGAGCTACAATGAGCAGTTCTTC. It specifies CASTVEVSYNEQFF.

This sequence joins TRBV4-1 and TRBJ1-1; D is unresolved. Trimming cost V 1 base and J 5 bases, with 5 bases left between them. The CDR3 consists of 12 residues. From germline, CDR1 is MGHRA and CDR2 YSYEKL. DNA of the CDR3: TGCGCCAGCAGCCAAGCTAGGACTGAAGCTTTCTTT. Translated: CASSQARTEAFF.

This sequence joins TRBV7-9 and TRBJ2-1, with 7 bases matching TRBD2. Germline assignment: CDR1 SEHNR and CDR2 FQNEAQ (reference sequence). This CDR3 comprises 17 residues. The V gene end was trimmed by 1 base and the J gene end by 10 bases; junction bases not matched to a gene: 16. The CDR3 coding sequence is TGTGCCAGCAGCTTAGGATTGAGAGCGGGGAGCTCGGGCGAGCAGTTCTTC. Translating it yields CASSLGLRAGSSGEQFF.

The V gene is TRBV28, the J gene TRBJ1-5; a weak D match, TRBD1 (5 bases). V lost 2 bases, J lost 7 bases, and 18 bases lay in between. CDR3 length: 16 amino acids. In germline, CDR1 is MDHEN, CDR2 SYDVKM. Here the CDR3 DNA reads TGTGCCAGCAGTTTAGACCTCGGGCAGGGCCGGCAGCCCCAGCATTTT. Protein: CASSLDLGQGRQPQHF.

This clone has a single count. The V call is TRBV7-2, the J call TRBJ1-1, with TRBD1 matching over 7 bases. CDR1 is SGHTA and CDR2 is FQGNSA in the germline V gene. V shed 8 bases and J 4 bases; nucleotides not matched to a gene: 4. The CDR3 consists of 12 residues. The CDR3 nucleotides are TGTGCCAGCTCAGGGGGATCCACTGAAGCTTTCTTT. Its protein product is CASSGGSTEAFF. Full variable domain (missing parts from reference TRBV7-2 and TRBJ1-1): GAGVSQSPSNKVTEKGKDVELRCDPISGHTALYWYRQSLGQGLEFLIYFQGNSAPDKSGLPSDRFSAERTGGSVSTLTIQRTQQEDSAVYLCASSGGSTEAFFGQGTRLTVV.

The table lists this clone with a count of one. The J gene is TRBJ1-4, the V gene TRBV11-2; D is possibly TRBD1 (6 bases). The CDR3 runs 15 residues. The ends were cut back, 3 bases at V and 8 bases at J, with 16 bases in the middle. Germline assignment: CDR1 SGHAT and CDR2 FQNNGV. The CDR3 DNA is TGTGCCAGCAGCTTTAGTATAGGGGGGGGAGAAAAACTGTTTTTT. Translated: CASSFSIGGGEKLFF.

The chain links TRBV7-3 to TRBJ2-2; possible D gene TRBD2, 5 bases. Germline V CDR1 and CDR2: SGHTA, FQGTGA. The CDR3 runs 15 residues. Trimming pared 4 bases from V and 2 bases from J, leaving 11 bases between. Written as DNA, the CDR3 is TGTGCCAGCAGCTGGGCTAGCACTAACACCGGGGAGCTGTTTTTT. It codes for CASSWASTNTGELFF.

The rearrangement uses TRBV29-1 and TRBJ1-1, with D hard to call. Deletions cut 6 bases from V and 11 bases from J, with 13 bases between. The CDR3 is 10 amino acids. From germline, CDR1 is SQVTM and CDR2 ANQGSEA. CDR3 sequence (DNA): TGCAGCGTCCTTCCCGGGGTCGCTTTCTTT. Encoded protein: CSVLPGVAFF.

The rearrangement links TRBV9 to TRBJ1-3, with 7 bases identical to TRBD1. Germline CDR1 is SGDLS and CDR2 is YYNGEE. The length of the CDR3 is 14 residues. With 3 bases clipped from V and 4 bases from J, the junction kept 4 bases outside the gene matches. The CDR3 region has the DNA TGTGCCAGCAGCGCCACGACAGGGGGAAACACCATATATTTT. Encoded protein: CASSATTGGNTIYF.

CDR3 in amino acids: CASSIGGLAGGETQYF. The CDR3 nucleotides are TGTGCCAGCAGCATTGGGGGACTAGCGGGAGGAGAGACCCAGTACTTC. The chain joins TRBV9 to TRBJ2-5; 15 bases agree with TRBD2. The CDR3 length is 16 residues. CDR1 is SGDLS, CDR2 YYNGEE, per germline. V dropped 4 bases and J dropped 4; count of bases not matched to a gene: 5.

V gene TRBV7-2 combines with J gene TRBJ1-1, with 9 bases aligning to TRBD1. Germline values: CDR1 SGHTA, CDR2 FQGNSA. Trimming at V came to 2 bases and at J to 0 bases, leaving 7 bases not matched to a gene. The CDR3 has 17 amino acids. CDR3 nucleotides: TGTGCCAGCAGCTTATTCATGACAGGGGGTATGAACACTGAAGCTTTCTTT. Translated, it gives CASSLFMTGGMNTEAFF. Looking up the rest from reference TRBV7-2 and TRBJ1-1 gives the full variable domain: GAGVSQSPSNKVTEKGKDVELRCDPISGHTALYWYRQSLGQGLEFLIYFQGNSAPDKSGLPSDRFSAERTGGSVSTLTIQRTQQEDSAVYLCASSLFMTGGMNTEAFFGQGTRLTVV.